The entry that follows covers one TCR beta chain sequence. No antigen is known for it. TCRB transcripts that were expressed got sequenced, as all of the isolated RNA had been reverse transcribed. Method: immunoSEQ multiplex PCR; TCRdb's copy keeps in-frame clones and lacks some. The table lists more than 250,000 clones, around 25% of them singletons. The V gene's germline CDR1 is GTSNPN and CDR2 SVGIG (reference sequence). The V gene end was trimmed by 4 bases and the J gene end by 4 bases; junction bases not matched to a gene: 10. This CDR3 is 15 amino acids long. Using CD45RO/CCR7/CD25/CD127/CD95/CD27, CD4+ naive, central memory, regulatory and stem cell-like memory cells were sorted. The record originates from a study of beta chain features in type 1 diabetes. Study conclusions and caveats: A possible short-template PCR bias applies equally to patients and controls. People with Type 1 diabetes carried modestly yet significantly shorter TCRB CDR3s in all four CD4+ subsets.

The sample was naive CD4+ T cells from blood. The receptor was derived from a woman in her twenties or thirties with type 1 diabetes. The V and J genes are TRBV30 and TRBJ2-1; TRBD1 matches at 7 bases. Here the CDR3 reads CAWTPPGGSYNEQFF. The CDR3 nucleotides read TGTGCCTGGACTCCCCCAGGGGGTTCATACAATGAGCAGTTCTTC.